The rows below give T cell receptor beta chains drawn from one sample of a study of tumor-infiltrating lymphocytes in primary liver carcinoma. TCRdb re-derived calls from the multiplex PCR reads in MiXCR, one entry per CDR3 protein. Among roughly 120,000 distinct CDR3 sequences, about 59% were seen once, and the ten largest hold roughly 9%. Sequencing was performed on liver tumor tissue from sampling region 1. These receptor sequences come from a woman in her sixties with primary liver carcinoma and hepatitis B virus infection. Both conserved end residues are part of each CDR3. A D gene is named only where the DNA matches it firmly. Clone size is shown for a subset of rows, as once, few, many or a class of expanded clone.

d_call | clone_size | j_call | v_call | cdr3_aa | cdr3_nt
. | few | TRBJ1-5 | TRBV14 | CASSQYPNAGGNQPQHF | TGTGCCAGCAGCCAATACCCAAACGCAGGGGGCAATCAGCCCCAGCATTTT
. | many | TRBJ2-1 | TRBV5-5 | CASSAGGRNNEQFF | TGTGCCAGCAGCGCGGGTGGGCGAAACAATGAGCAGTTCTTC
. | . | TRBJ2-7 | TRBV28 | CASGKGYEQYF | TGTGCCAGCGGAAAGGGCTACGAGCAGTACTTC
. | many | TRBJ1-1 | TRBV29-1 | CSVSSESEQAFF | TGCAGCGTTTCCTCGGAGAGTGAACAAGCTTTCTTT
. | . | TRBJ2-7 | TRBV11-2 | CVSSLDLPRHEQYF | TGTGTCAGCAGCTTAGATTTACCCCGGCACGAGCAGTACTTC
TRBD1 | . | TRBJ2-2 | TRBV4-2 | CTSSQGRTGGWGELFF | TGTACCAGCAGTCAGGGTCGGACAGGGGGCTGGGGGGAGCTGTTTTTT
TRBD2 | once | TRBJ2-1 | TRBV9 | CASSAGLVYEQFF | TGTGCCAGCAGCGCGGGACTAGTCTATGAGCAGTTCTTC
. | few | TRBJ1-1 | TRBV14 | CTSSQKRTGQGTEAFF | TGTACCAGCAGCCAGAAAAGGACGGGCCAGGGCACTGAAGCTTTCTTT
TRBD1 | . | TRBJ2-3 | TRBV11-1 | CASSSDREDTQYF | TGTGCCAGCAGCTCGGACAGGGAAGATACACAGTATTTT
TRBD2 | . | TRBJ2-3 | TRBV28 | CASLKSGTGSDTQYF | TGTGCCAGCCTAAAGAGCGGGACGGGCTCAGATACGCAGTATTTT
TRBD2 | . | TRBJ2-1 | TRBV7-9 | CASSPLTSGSYREQFF | TGTGCCAGCAGCCCCCTGACTAGCGGGTCGTACCGCGAGCAGTTCTTC
. | many | TRBJ2-2 | TRBV29-1 | CSARAGTTNTGELFF | TGCAGCGCCCGTGCCGGGACAACGAACACCGGGGAGCTGTTTTTT
. | . | TRBJ1-1 | TRBV11-2 | CASSLGDRRTEAFF | TGTGCCAGCAGCTTAGGAGACAGGCGTACTGAAGCTTTCTTT
. | . | TRBJ2-7 | TRBV11-2 | CVSTLTRGAREQYF | TGTGTCAGCACCCTAACGAGGGGGGCCCGGGAGCAGTACTTC
. | . | TRBJ2-7 | TRBV11-2 | CASSPAVSYEQYF | TGTGCCAGCAGCCCGGCAGTATCCTACGAGCAGTACTTC
. | . | TRBJ2-1 | TRBV28 | CATGGLYNEQFF | TGTGCCACCGGGGGGCTCTACAATGAGCAGTTCTTC
. | many | TRBJ2-1 | TRBV5-6 | CASSDYNEQFF | TGCGCCAGCAGCGACTACAATGAGCAGTTCTTC
TRBD1 | many | TRBJ1-1 | TRBV6-6 | CASSQPYRGKGEAFF | TGTGCCAGCAGTCAACCTTACAGGGGGAAGGGTGAAGCTTTCTTT
TRBD2 | . | TRBJ2-1 | TRBV6-6 | CASTHEGLAGYNEQLF | TGTGCCAGTACCCACGAGGGACTAGCGGGGTACAATGAGCAGCTCTTC
TRBD1 | large | TRBJ2-7 | TRBV11-2 | CASSSHLGQIYEQYF | TGTGCCAGCAGCTCTCACCTGGGACAGATTTACGAGCAGTACTTC
TRBD2 | . | TRBJ2-7 | TRBV6-6 | CASSYREGSYEQYF | TGTGCCAGCAGTTACCGGGAGGGCAGCTACGAGCAGTACTTC
. | . | TRBJ2-1 | TRBV5-1 | CASNFTAGSSYNEQFF | TGCGCCAGCAACTTCACAGCGGGTAGCTCCTACAATGAGCAGTTCTTC
TRBD2 | many | TRBJ2-1 | TRBV6-5 | CASRGLAGENEQFF | TGTGCCAGCAGGGGACTAGCGGGAGAAAATGAGCAGTTCTTC
TRBD1 | few | TRBJ1-4 | TRBV5-4 | CASSSRTGSVEKLFF | TGTGCCAGCAGCTCCCGGACAGGGAGTGTTGAAAAACTGTTTTTT
TRBD2 | . | TRBJ2-2 | TRBV11-2 | CASSSPLADNTGELFF | TGTGCTAGCAGCTCCCCACTAGCGGATAACACCGGGGAGCTGTTTTTT
. | few | TRBJ2-7 | TRBV10-3 | CAISESSGAQGRRYF | TGTGCCATCAGTGAGTCGAGCGGGGCACAGGGCCGACGGTACTTC